This entry lists 2 T cell receptor beta chains sequenced from one sample in a study of blood T cell repertoires in COVID-19. Only in-frame clones appear in the TCRdb table, and some are missing; sequencing was by immunoSEQ multiplex PCR. The table lists under 450,000 clones, about four fifths of them singletons, with around 1.1% in the top ten. The specimen sequenced was peripheral blood. The origin of the receptors is a human donor with acute or convalescent COVID-19. The donor label of this sample is uncertain.

This sequence joins TRBV6-2 or TRBV6-3 and TRBJ1-1; 7 bases are shared with TRBD1. J lost 6 bases, V lost 4 bases, and 14 bases had no gene match. CDR1 and CDR2 (germline): MNHEY, SVGEGT. The CDR3 loop spans 16 amino acids. CDR3 sequence: CASSSSRTGVIAEAFF. The CDR3 DNA follows: TGTGCCAGCAGTTCGTCAAGGACAGGAGTTATCGCTGAAGCTTTCTTT.

The chain couples TRBV2 to TRBJ1-4; 7 bases agree with TRBD1. Germline loops: CDR1 SNHLY, CDR2 FYNNEI. J lost 6 bases, V lost 6 bases, and 7 bases had no gene match. The CDR3 is made up of 14 amino acids. For the CDR3, the DNA is TGTGCCAGCAGGGCGGTAGGGGGCGATGAAAAACTGTTTTTT. Translation gives CASRAVGGDEKLFF.